The 26 T cell receptor beta chains below were found in one sample sequenced in a study of Graves' ophthalmopathy and Graves' hyperthyroidism. Amplification of TCR beta CDR3 regions used RNA transcripts. HTBI primers primed a first-round RT-PCR, and a second-round multiplex PCR followed. TCRdb reprocessed the multiplex PCR reads via MiXCR and lists one record per CDR3 protein. The sample has about 340,000 distinct CDR3 sequences; 15% to 20% are singletons. The sample taken for sequencing was peripheral blood. These receptors came from an adult man with Graves' ophthalmopathy.

This clonotype was observed a few times. Sequence at one end of the junction differs from germline and may be a read error. The chain recombines TRBV19 with TRBJ1-1; perhaps TRBD1 as D (5 bases). Germline V gene data show CDR1 as LNHDA and CDR2 as SQIVND (reference sequence). There are 15 residues in the CDR3. CDR3 sequence: CGSSTIEGVLTEAFF. In nucleotides, the CDR3 is TGTGGCAGTAGTACCATTGAAGGGGTGCTGACTGAAGCTTTCTTT.

This clonotype was seen at least ten times. The V and J genes are TRBV20-1 and TRBJ2-5; D unclear. V was clipped by 6 bases and J by 5 bases, with 13 bases between them. This CDR3 is 12 amino acids long. Germline V gene sequence: CDR1 DFQATT, CDR2 SNEGSKA (reference sequence). The chain's CDR3 is CSASVSRETQYF. CDR3 sequence (DNA): TGCAGTGCAAGCGTCTCGCGGGAGACCCAGTACTTC.

This chain connects TRBV11-2 to TRBJ1-1; the D gene is possibly TRBD1 (6 bases). The CDR3 covers 16 residues. Trimming stripped 4 bases from V and 4 bases from J, with 19 bases between. From germline, CDR1 is SGHAT and CDR2 FQNNGV. In DNA, the CDR3 is TGTGCCAGCAGCTCCCGGGGTTCAGGGGTCCGCACTGAAGCTTTCTTT. It yields the protein CASSSRGSGVRTEAFF.

The chain carries TRBV7-2 and TRBJ2-2; D ambiguous. V was trimmed by 2 bases and J by 4 bases, leaving 8 bases between them. CDR1 SGHTA and CDR2 FQGNSA come from the germline V gene. The CDR3 is 14 amino acids. Written as DNA, the CDR3 is TGTGCCAGCAGCTTACGACGGACCACCGGGGAGCTGTTTTTT. Its translation: CASSLRRTTGELFF.

There are many counts of this clonotype. The chain recombines TRBV19 with TRBJ2-2; 9 bases agree with TRBD2. CDR3 length equals 18 residues. Germline CDR1 and CDR2: LNHDA and SQIVND (reference sequence). Trimming took 7 bases from V and 0 from J; bases not matched to a gene: 12. CDR3 bases: TGTGCCAGTATCTCCTTTCGTAGCGGGAGCGCGAACACCGGGGAGCTGTTTTTT. Translation gives CASISFRSGSANTGELFF.

This clonotype was observed at least ten times. The V gene is TRBV6-1, the J gene TRBJ2-5; D is uncertain. CDR3 size: 13 residues. Germline-derived CDR1 and CDR2 are MNHNS and SASEGT. Trimming removed 0 bases at V and 5 bases at J, with 7 bases between. CDR3 DNA sequence: TGTGCCAGCAGTGAAGCTCCACGGGAGACCCAGTACTTC. Translated: CASSEAPRETQYF.

This clonotype was detected many times. V gene TRBV11-3 combines with J gene TRBJ2-2, with TRBD1 identical over 8 bases. The CDR3 sequence is 15 residues long. CDR1 and CDR2 from the germline V gene are SGHNT and YENEEA. With V trimmed by 5 bases and J by 4 bases, 6 bases remained unmatched. The CDR3 DNA sequence: TGTGCCAGCAGCGAAGGACAGGGTGGCACCGGGGAGCTGTTTTTT. Translation gives CASSEGQGGTGELFF.

This clonotype was recorded at least ten times. The CDR3 here is CASSLLRDEQYF. CDR3 sequence (DNA): TGTGCCAGCAGCTTACTGAGAGACGAGCAGTACTTC. The rearrangement joins TRBV7-9 to TRBJ2-7, with D uncertain. Germline CDR1 reads SEHNR; CDR2 reads FQNEAQ (reference sequence). Trimming took off 2 bases at V and 5 bases at J, with 7 bases between the two ends. CDR3 length equals 12 residues.

This clonotype was detected many times. V usage is TRBV30 and J usage is TRBJ1-5, with 8 bases lining up with TRBD1. The CDR3 consists of 15 residues. V shed 2 bases and J 2 bases; nucleotides not matched to a gene: 5. CDR1 is GTSNPN, CDR2 SVGIG, per germline (reference sequence). The DNA of the CDR3 is TGTGCCTGGAGTTCGGACAGGGCGGGCAATCAGCCCCAGCATTTT. Translated, it gives CAWSSDRAGNQPQHF.

This clonotype was seen repeatedly, ten times or more. The chain carries TRBV5-1 and TRBJ2-5; TRBD1 matches 9 bases. Germline values: CDR1 SGHRS, CDR2 YFSETQ. The V segment lost 7 bases and the J segment 2 bases; nucleotides outside the gene matches: 6. The CDR3 contains 14 residues. The CDR3 here is CASLPGQGQETQYF. The CDR3 DNA reads TGCGCCAGCCTTCCGGGACAGGGACAAGAGACCCAGTACTTC.

This clonotype appeared many times. The chain is built from TRBV7-2 and TRBJ1-6; D remains ambiguous. Between the trimmed V and J ends, which lost 1 base and 4 bases, there was a span of 8 bases. Germline values: CDR1 SGHTA, CDR2 FQGNSA. This CDR3 spans 15 amino acids. The CDR3 bases are TGTGCCAGCAGCTTAGTCGGATCTTATAATTCACCCCTCCACTTT. Translated: CASSLVGSYNSPLHF.

This clonotype showed up many times. This chain uses TRBV18 with TRBJ1-1; no clear D. The V end lost 6 bases, the J end lost 7 bases, and 15 bases lay between the germline ends. Germline V gene lookup returns CDR1 KGHSH and CDR2 LQKENI. This CDR3 has 13 amino acids. Written as DNA, the CDR3 is TGTGCCAGCTCGCAGAGTTCGGGCAGTGAAGCTTTCTTT. Residues: CASSQSSGSEAFF.

This clonotype has a count of ten or more. The chain recombines TRBV11-1 with TRBJ1-1; D may be TRBD1 (6 bases). CDR1 SGHAT and CDR2 FQDESV come from the germline V gene (reference sequence). There are 14 residues in the CDR3. V was cut by 5 bases and J by 1 base, with 11 bases left in between. The CDR3 loop is CASSPQGGNTEAFF. The CDR3 DNA is TGTGCCAGCAGCCCCCAAGGGGGGAACACTGAAGCTTTCTTT.

This clonotype was picked up many times. The rearrangement joins TRBV15 to TRBJ2-7; D call uncertain. Germline CDR1 reads LNHNV; CDR2 reads YYDKDF (reference sequence). Trimming cost V 3 bases and J 0 bases, with 12 bases left between them. CDR3 length equals 15 residues. The CDR3 sequence: CATSSREVSSYEQYF. The CDR3 nucleotides read TGTGCCACCAGCAGCCGCGAGGTCAGCTCCTACGAGCAGTACTTC.

The table lists this clonotype with many counts. The genes are TRBV6-1 and TRBJ2-7, with 10 bases aligning to TRBD1. J gave up 2 bases and V 6 bases, and 4 bases lay outside the gene matches. CDR1 MNHNS and CDR2 SASEGT come from the germline V gene. There are 14 residues in the CDR3. Here the CDR3 reads CASRTGTGAYEQYF. In nucleotides, the CDR3 is TGTGCCAGCAGAACCGGGACAGGGGCCTACGAGCAGTACTTC.

The table lists this clonotype with a few counts. This chain links TRBV5-1 with TRBJ2-2; D possibly corresponds to TRBD1 (5 bases). The CDR3 loop spans 15 amino acids. V shed 0 bases and J shed 7 bases, with 13 bases lying between them. Germline CDR1 SGHRS, CDR2 YFSETQ. CDR3 sequence (DNA): TGCGCCAGCAGCTTGGACCCAGGGTCGGGCGGGGAGCTGTTTTTT. It codes for CASSLDPGSGGELFF.

This clonotype appeared many times. The chain carries TRBV7-2 and TRBJ2-7, with TRBD2 matching over 7 bases. The CDR3 extends over 15 amino acids. V lost 5 bases and J lost 0; bases outside the gene matches: 7. Germline values: CDR1 SGHTA, CDR2 FQGNSA. The CDR3 coding sequence is TGTGCCAGCAGCCGGAGAGCGGGGAGCTCCTACGAGCAGTACTTC. Residues: CASSRRAGSSYEQYF.

This clonotype showed up many times. This sequence joins TRBV7-6 and TRBJ1-5; TRBD1 aligns across 8 bases. The CDR3 is made up of 16 amino acids. The germline V gene has CDR1 SGHVS and CDR2 FNYEAQ. V dropped 1 base and J dropped 4; count of bases not matched to a gene: 6. CDR3 sequence: CASSLGPTGVNQPQHF. CDR3 sequence (DNA): TGTGCCAGCAGCTTAGGGCCGACAGGGGTAAATCAGCCCCAGCATTTT.

This clonotype has at least ten counts. The rearrangement uses TRBV19 and TRBJ2-7, with 10 bases lining up with TRBD1. In germline, CDR1 is LNHDA, CDR2 SQIVND (reference sequence). The CDR3 sequence is 16 residues long. V was clipped by 4 bases and J by 5 bases; unmatched bases: 11. The CDR3 bases are TGTGCCAGTAGTACCGGACCGGGACAGGGGTCCAACGAGCAGTACTTC. It encodes CASSTGPGQGSNEQYF.

This clonotype has a single count. The chain couples TRBV13 to TRBJ2-2, with 11 bases matching TRBD2. V trimming: 5 bases; J trimming: 7 bases; junction bases outside the gene matches: 21. The CDR3 sequence is 20 residues long. Per germline, CDR1 PRHDT and CDR2 FYEKMQ (reference sequence). The CDR3 nucleotides are TGTGCCAGCAGCCCAGGGGGTCGACCGGGACTAGCGGAAGGGAGCGGGGAGCTGTTTTTT. Protein sequence: CASSPGGRPGLAEGSGELFF.

This clonotype was counted a few times. This chain uses TRBV6-2 or TRBV6-3 with TRBJ1-1, with D perhaps matching TRBD1 (5 bases). Germline-derived CDR1 and CDR2 are MNHEY and SVGEGT. V was clipped by 1 base and J by 9 bases, with 9 bases between them. The CDR3 has 12 amino acids. The CDR3 sequence is CASSYLQAQAFF. The CDR3 region has the DNA TGTGCCAGCAGTTACTTACAGGCCCAAGCTTTCTTT.

There are many counts of this clonotype. The chain links TRBV7-9 to TRBJ2-7, with D unresolved. This CDR3 contains 13 residues. Germline assignment: CDR1 SEHNR and CDR2 FQNEAQ (reference sequence). The V end lost 5 bases, the J end lost 0 bases, and 8 bases lay between the germline ends. CDR3 DNA sequence: TGTGCCAGCAGCCTATGGGACTCCTACGAGCAGTACTTC. Translated: CASSLWDSYEQYF.

This clonotype was seen repeatedly, ten times or more. J is TRBJ2-2 and V is TRBV7-3; TRBD2 agrees at 9 bases. Germline trimming cut 4 bases from V and 8 bases from J; bases unmatched to any gene: 11. Germline CDR1 and CDR2: SGHTA and FQGTGA. The CDR3 sequence is 16 residues long. CDR3 loop: CASSSISGRSPGELFF. The CDR3 nucleotides read TGTGCCAGCAGCTCAATAAGCGGGAGGTCTCCTGGGGAGCTGTTTTTT.

This clonotype came up many times. The chain employs TRBV5-1 and TRBJ1-2; D is possibly TRBD1 (5 bases). The V gene's germline CDR1 is SGHRS and CDR2 YFSETQ. The CDR3 length is 15 residues. V was cut by 4 bases and J by 8 bases, with 21 bases left in between. The CDR3 here is CASSPDSGSPGGYTF. As DNA, the CDR3 is TGCGCCAGCAGCCCCGACTCCGGGTCCCCAGGGGGCTACACCTTC. Full variable domain (outside the CDR3, taken from reference TRBV5-1 and TRBJ1-2): KAGVTQTPRYLIKTRGQQVTLSCSPISGHRSVSWYQQTPGQGLQFLFEYFSETQRNKGNFPGRFSGRQFSNSRSEMNVSTLELGDSALYLCASSPDSGSPGGYTFGSGTRLTVV.

This clonotype was recorded at least ten times. The V call is TRBV6-5, the J call TRBJ1-2; D gene unclear. Germline CDR1 is MNHEY and CDR2 is SVGAGI. The CDR3 is 14 residues long. Trimming shortened V by 7 bases and J by 3 bases, and 15 bases separated the two germline ends. The CDR3 loop reads CASTPAARDYGYTF. The CDR3 nucleotides read TGTGCCAGCACGCCGGCAGCTCGAGACTATGGCTACACCTTC.

This clonotype was observed at least ten times. This chain uses TRBV15 with TRBJ1-6, with D maybe TRBD1 (5 bases). Trimming removed 5 bases from V and 5 bases from J, with 10 bases in between. The CDR3 runs 14 residues. Germline V gene sequence: CDR1 LNHNV, CDR2 YYDKDF (reference sequence). DNA of the CDR3: TGTGCCACCAGCGGAGGGACCAATAATTCACCCCTCCACTTT. It yields the protein CATSGGTNNSPLHF.